The 10 T cell receptor beta chains below were found in one sample sequenced in a study of metastatic and nonmetastatic thyroid tumors. MiXCR was used by TCRdb to re-call the PCR reads. This sample has more than 40,000 clones, with 20% to 25% found just once. All patients were treatment-naive before thyroid surgery. The sequenced sample consisted of tumor tissue. The source is a female donor with papillary thyroid cancer or a benign thyroid nodule (not recorded which). Some clones in this sample may be carry-over from other donors' samples.

This clone has a count of ten or more. The chain combines TRBV5-6 with TRBJ2-3; D not certain. CDR1 is SGHDT and CDR2 is YYEEEE in the germline V gene. The germline V and J ends were trimmed by 4 bases and 3 bases, with 18 bases remaining between them. The CDR3 consists of 16 residues. CDR3 residues: CASSPSQNLMTDTQYF. The DNA of the CDR3 is TGTGCCAGCAGCCCATCCCAAAATCTGATGACAGATACGCAGTATTTT.

This clone came up many times. The V call is TRBV18, the J call TRBJ1-1; possibly TRBD1 for D (6 bases). The germline V and J ends were trimmed by 4 bases and 0 bases, with 9 bases remaining between them. The CDR3 sequence is 14 residues long. Germline values: CDR1 KGHSH, CDR2 LQKENI. The CDR3 spells CASSLDRMNTEAFF. The DNA of the CDR3 is TGTGCCAGCTCACTAGACAGGATGAACACTGAAGCTTTCTTT.

A remark on this clone: Relative to the germline gene, one junction end is altered; a read error may explain this. This sequence joins TRBV28 and TRBJ1-2; no clear D. Germline-derived CDR1 and CDR2 are MDHEN and SYDVKM. This CDR3 has 14 residues. The CDR3 sequence: CASSTFTGNYGYTF. DNA of the CDR3: TGTGCCAGCAGTACATTTACTGGTAACTATGGCTACACATTC.

This clone was observed a handful of times. CDR3 protein: CASGQVRYEQYF. DNA of the CDR3: TGTGCCAGTGGACAGGTCCGATACGAGCAGTACTTC. This chain uses TRBV28 with TRBJ2-7; 7 positions agree with TRBD1. The CDR3 contains 12 residues. CDR1 MDHEN and CDR2 SYDVKM come from the germline V gene. V dropped 9 bases and J dropped 4; count of bases not matched to a gene: 6. The complete variable domain, with remaining parts taken from reference TRBV28 and TRBJ2-7, reads DVKVTQSSRYLVKRTGEKVFLECVQDMDHENMFWYRQDPGLGLRLIYFSYDVKMKEKGDIPEGYSVSREKKERFSLILESASTNQTSMYLCASGQVRYEQYFGPGTRLTVT.

The chain is built from TRBV20-1 and TRBJ2-3, with D possibly matching TRBD2 (6 bases). Germline CDR1 DFQATT, CDR2 SNEGSKA (reference sequence). This CDR3 region has 13 residues. Trimming took off 1 base at V and 6 bases at J, with 11 bases between the two ends. The CDR3 here is CSARGRGVDTQYF. For the CDR3, the DNA is TGCAGTGCTAGAGGGAGGGGAGTCGATACGCAGTATTTT.

The sample holds many counts of this clone. The J gene is TRBJ2-1, the V gene TRBV18; the D call may be TRBD1 or TRBD2 (5 bases each). Germline assignment: CDR1 KGHSH and CDR2 LQKENI. Deletions cut 2 bases from V and 5 bases from J, with 10 bases between. The CDR3 is 14 residues long. CDR3 in DNA: TGTGCCAGCTCACCAGCGAGGGGTGACAATGAGCAGTTCTTC. Translation gives CASSPARGDNEQFF. Together with reference TRBV18 and TRBJ2-1, the CDR3 gives the full variable domain: NAGVMQNPRHLVRRRGQEARLRCSPMKGHSHVYWYRQLPEEGLKFMVYLQKENIIDESGMPKERFSAEFPKEGPSILRIQQVVRGDSAAYFCASSPARGDNEQFFGPGTRLTVL.

The table lists this clone with many counts. The rearrangement joins TRBV24-1 to TRBJ2-2; 8 bases are shared with TRBD1. CDR1 and CDR2 (germline): KGHDR, SFDVKD. CDR3 length: 15 residues. V lost 2 bases and J lost 7; bases outside the gene matches: 5. DNA for the CDR3: TGTGCCACCAGTGATTGGCAGGGGGCTTTCGGGGAGCTGTTTTTT. Its translation: CATSDWQGAFGELFF.

This clone has just a few counts. The chain joins TRBV6-1 to TRBJ2-7, with D tentatively TRBD2 (5 bases). Looked up from germline, CDR1 is MNHNS and CDR2 is SASEGT. V was cut by 1 base and J by 2 bases, with 9 bases left in between. The CDR3 is 14 residues long. Here the CDR3 DNA reads TGTGCCAGCAGTGAAGGGCGAGGGCCCTACGAGCAGTACTTC. It is translated as CASSEGRGPYEQYF.

The chain employs TRBV20-1 and TRBJ1-6, with a weak D call TRBD1 (5 bases). CDR3 length: 16 amino acids. The germline V and J ends were trimmed by 0 bases and 0 bases, with 9 bases remaining between them. The germline gives CDR1 DFQATT, CDR2 SNEGSKA (reference sequence). CDR3 nucleotide sequence: TGCAGTGCTAGAGATTGGGGGAGCTCCTATAATTCACCCCTCCACTTT. Translated, it gives CSARDWGSSYNSPLHF.

Only a few counts were recorded for this clone. This chain's CDR3 is CASSVGGTGELFF. CDR3 nucleotide sequence: TGTGCCAGCAGTGTGGGGGGCACCGGGGAGCTGTTTTTT. The chain links TRBV6-1 to TRBJ2-2; D is perhaps TRBD2 (6 bases). The CDR3 spans 13 residues. V was shortened by 4 bases and J by 4 bases, with 7 bases between the two germline ends. Germline CDR1 reads MNHNS; CDR2 reads SASEGT.